A single sample gave rise to the 2 T cell receptor beta chains below, sequenced in a study of T-cell reconstitution after alpha-beta-depleted transplantation in children. Unique molecular identifiers were built into the TCRbeta library. Via MiXCR, TCRdb re-called the PCR reads, giving one row per CDR3 protein. The repertoire holds approximately 1,000,000 distinct CDR3 sequences, with around 30% as singletons. Specimen: PBMCs, mostly from graft donor cells, collected 360 days after TCRalphabeta/CD19-depleted stem cell transplant. Receptor source: a boy younger than two who had a stem cell transplant for SCID, so the T cells may come from the graft donor.

The chain employs TRBV7-8 and TRBJ2-7; 10 bases fit TRBD1. Germline lookup yields CDR1 SGHVS and CDR2 FQNEAQ. This CDR3 has 14 amino acids. V trimming: 7 bases; J trimming: 5 bases; junction bases outside the gene matches: 8. The CDR3 reads CASTPGQGRNEQYF. The CDR3 bases are TGTGCCAGCACCCCGGGACAGGGGCGCAACGAGCAGTACTTC.

V usage is TRBV24-1 and J usage is TRBJ2-3, with D tentatively TRBD2 (5 bases). The germline CDR1 and CDR2 sequences are KGHDR and SFDVKD. V dropped 7 bases and J dropped 6 bases, with 22 bases sitting between them. This CDR3 region has 16 residues. The CDR3 DNA reads TGTGCCACCAGGAGTGGACTTAGCGACCCCCAGGATACGCAGTATTTT. It yields the protein CATRSGLSDPQDTQYF.